This TCR beta chain was recovered during a study of blood T cell repertoires in COVID-19. Study context: The samples span acute and convalescent COVID-19 from the United States, Italy and Spain.

The cohort comprised adults aged 18 to 89 years residing in 20 to 30 US areas. The CDR3 sequence is 16 residues long. V shed 3 bases and J shed 3 bases, with 13 bases lying between them. The germline V gene has CDR1 SGHRS and CDR2 YFSETQ. Original methodology: Counts of nucleated cells, estimated from reference gene primer amplification, were obtained. The data were produced by immunoSEQ multiplex PCR, yet TCRdb's version contains in-frame clones alone and is incomplete. V, J and clone size are taken as reported in that table, and D and trimming were inferred from the DNA itself. The sample shows some 220,000 clones, around 83% of them seen only once.

Sequences were obtained from PBMCs or T cells enriched from blood (not recorded which). The chain couples TRBV5-1 to TRBJ1-6; D not resolved. The TCR comes from a woman aged 40-49 years with acute COVID-19. CDR3 sequence: CASSSGQNYYNSPLHF. The CDR3 DNA reads as TGCGCCAGCAGCTCTGGCCAGAACTACTATAATTCACCCCTCCACTTT.